Each of the 31 T cell receptor beta chains below was sequenced from the same sample in a study of OX40 agonist ivuxolimab in advanced cancers. Produced via immunoSEQ multiplex PCR; TCRdb's table is partial and in-frame only. The data show 15,000 to 20,000 clones, approximately 80% seen once. The sample here was CD4+ or CD8+ T cells sorted from blood, taken in a trial of the OX40 agonist ivuxolimab. These receptors all stem from an adult with an advanced solid tumor such as melanoma, head and neck, liver or kidney cancer.

V is TRBV27 and J is TRBJ2-1; D tentatively fits TRBD1 or TRBD2 (6 bases each). Germline assignment: CDR1 MNHEY and CDR2 SMNVEV (reference sequence). This CDR3 is built from 16 residues. The V end was cut by 8 bases, the J end by 2 bases, with 19 bases between. The CDR3 nucleotides read TGTGCCAGCGGAAACGGGCGGGGACACCCCTACAATGAGCAGTTCTTC. As protein: CASGNGRGHPYNEQFF.

J is TRBJ1-2 and V is TRBV28; 7 nucleotides line up with TRBD1. CDR1 MDHEN and CDR2 SYDVKM come from the germline V gene. V was clipped by 6 bases and J by 5 bases; unmatched bases: 12. CDR3 length equals 15 residues. CDR3 DNA sequence: TGTGCCAGCAGCCAACAGGGGACCAGGGGGTATGGCTACACCTTC. It encodes CASSQQGTRGYGYTF.

V gene TRBV20-1 combines with J gene TRBJ2-7; D is possibly TRBD1 (5 bases). The V gene's germline CDR1 is DFQATT and CDR2 SNEGSKA (reference sequence). V shed 5 bases and J shed 5 bases, with 10 bases lying between them. The CDR3 contains 11 residues. The CDR3 DNA reads TGCAGTGCTGCCCCCAGGGACGAGCAGTACTTC. As protein: CSAAPRDEQYF.

The rearrangement joins TRBV5-6 to TRBJ2-1; 11 nucleotides agree with TRBD2. V dropped 0 bases and J dropped 3; count of bases not matched to a gene: 2. The CDR3 totals 16 residues. Germline-derived CDR1 and CDR2 are SGHDT and YYEEEE. This CDR3 is CASSLGLAGGYNEQFF. The CDR3 DNA is TGTGCCAGCAGCTTGGGTCTAGCGGGAGGCTACAATGAGCAGTTCTTC.

The chain links TRBV6-1 to TRBJ2-7; 7 bases align to TRBD1. Germline trimming cut 4 bases from V and 3 bases from J; bases unmatched to any gene: 6. The V gene's germline CDR1 is MNHNS and CDR2 SASEGT. The CDR3 covers 14 residues. CDR3 coding DNA: TGTGCCAGCAGTGTAAGGACAGGTGGCTACGAGCAGTACTTC. It is translated as CASSVRTGGYEQYF.

This clone was observed a handful of times. This sequence joins TRBV11-2 and TRBJ1-2; unclear D gene. The CDR3 loop spans 14 amino acids. Trimming shortened V by 8 bases and J by 4 bases, and 17 bases separated the two germline ends. From germline, CDR1 is SGHAT and CDR2 FQNNGV. The CDR3 coding sequence is TGTGCCAGCCGATCAGGTTTGGGAGGCTATGGCTACACCTTC. It codes for CASRSGLGGYGYTF.

The chain recombines TRBV10-3 with TRBJ2-2; TRBD1 is a possible D gene (7 bases). Looked up from germline, CDR1 is ENHRY and CDR2 is SYGVKD. V lost 6 bases to trimming and J lost 0 bases, with 20 bases between them. CDR3 length equals 18 residues. CDR3 residues: CAIRDWGRGEANTGELFF. The CDR3 DNA reads TGTGCCATCAGGGACTGGGGCAGGGGGGAAGCGAACACCGGGGAGCTGTTTTTT.

The chain employs TRBV2 and TRBJ1-5; D is undetermined. The germline V gene encodes CDR1 SNHLY and CDR2 FYNNEI. The V gene lost 5 bases and the J gene lost 0 bases, with 8 bases spanning the gap. The CDR3 extends over 14 amino acids. The CDR3 DNA sequence: TGTGCCAGCAGTTTCGACTTTAGCAATCAGCCCCAGCATTTT. This translates into CASSFDFSNQPQHF.

The chain carries TRBV14 and TRBJ2-2; 13 nucleotides align to TRBD2. This CDR3 has 16 amino acids. V lost 4 bases, J lost 6 bases, and 5 bases stayed unmatched. The germline V gene has CDR1 SGHDN and CDR2 FVKESK. CDR3 sequence: CASSPPGLAGPGELFF. CDR3 nucleotides: TGTGCCAGCAGCCCGCCGGGACTAGCGGGACCCGGGGAGCTGTTTTTT.

This chain uses TRBV6-5 with TRBJ1-2, with D possibly being TRBD1 (5 bases). V was pared by 7 bases and J by 0 bases, with 6 bases between. CDR3 length: 12 residues. Germline CDR1 MNHEY, CDR2 SVGAGI. CDR3 nucleotides: TGTGCCAGCACGACAGCTAACTATGGCTACACCTTC. Protein product: CASTTANYGYTF.

The chain carries TRBV29-1 and TRBJ1-5; D call uncertain. Between the trimmed V and J ends, which lost 5 bases and 7 bases, there was a span of 15 bases. Looked up from germline, CDR1 is SQVTM and CDR2 is ANQGSEA. The CDR3 is 13 amino acids. The CDR3 region is CSVSLDEGQPQHF. Here the CDR3 DNA reads TGCAGCGTTTCGTTAGACGAGGGCCAGCCCCAGCATTTT. The full variable domain, its missing parts supplied by reference TRBV29-1 and TRBJ1-5, is SAVISQKPSRDICQRGTSLTIQCQVDSQVTMMFWYRQQPGQSLTLIATANQGSEATYESGFVIDKFPISRPNLTFSTLTVSNMSPEDSSIYLCSVSLDEGQPQHFGDGTRLSIL.

This clone has only a few counts. The sample holds other DNA sequences that translate to the same CDR3. This rearrangement joins TRBV28 to TRBJ1-1; no reliable D call. This CDR3 has 12 amino acids. The V end lost 5 bases, the J end lost 2 bases, and 6 bases lay between the germline ends. CDR1 is MDHEN, CDR2 SYDVKM, per germline. The CDR3 DNA is TGTGCCAGCAGTCTACCCAACACTGAAGCTTTCTTT. It yields the protein CASSLPNTEAFF.

This chain joins TRBV19 and TRBJ2-2; D gene uncertain. Trimming pared 7 bases from V and 6 bases from J, leaving 9 bases between. The germline V gene has CDR1 LNHDA and CDR2 SQIVND (reference sequence). The CDR3 runs to 12 residues. This CDR3 reads CASKRSAGELFF. CDR3 DNA sequence: TGTGCCAGTAAGAGGTCAGCCGGGGAGCTGTTTTTT.

V is TRBV21-1 and J is TRBJ2-7. TRBV21-1 is reported as a pseudogene. The CDR3 length is 16 residues. The chain's CDR3 is CASSKCVRGPSYEQYF. The CDR3 coding sequence is TGTGCCAGCAGCAAATGTGTCCGGGGGCCGTCCTACGAGCAGTACTTC.

This chain connects TRBV7-3 to TRBJ2-7; TRBD1 matches at 10 bases. V was pared by 3 bases and J by 2 bases, with 4 bases of the junction left unmatched. The germline V gene encodes CDR1 SGHTA and CDR2 FQGTGA. The CDR3 sequence is 15 residues long. Here the CDR3 reads CASSFKTGGPYEQYF. The CDR3 DNA follows: TGTGCCAGCAGCTTTAAGACAGGGGGCCCCTACGAGCAGTACTTC.

The chain is built from TRBV5-1 and TRBJ2-2, with 8 bases identical to TRBD2. J lost 4 bases, V lost 1 base, and 6 bases had no gene match. Looked up from germline, CDR1 is SGHRS and CDR2 is YFSETQ. This CDR3 has 16 amino acids. CDR3 sequence: CASSLLQAGGTGELFF. DNA of the CDR3: TGCGCCAGCAGCTTGTTGCAGGCGGGAGGCACCGGGGAGCTGTTTTTT.

J is TRBJ2-5 and V is TRBV5-1, with TRBD2 identical over 7 bases. CDR3 length equals 17 residues. The V gene end was trimmed by 4 bases and the J gene end by 4 bases; junction bases not matched to a gene: 16. CDR1 is SGHRS, CDR2 YFSETQ, per germline. This chain's CDR3 is CASSPLDTSARIETQYF. CDR3 sequence (DNA): TGCGCCAGCAGCCCCCTTGATACTAGCGCGCGAATAGAGACCCAGTACTTC.

This chain joins TRBV6-1 and TRBJ2-7; 8 positions match TRBD2. Germline V gives CDR1 MNHNS, CDR2 SASEGT. The CDR3 extends over 12 amino acids. Trimming took 8 bases from V and 5 from J; bases not matched to a gene: 5. CDR3 nucleotide sequence: TGTGCCAGCGGACTAGCTGGGAACGAGCAGTACTTC. It is translated as CASGLAGNEQYF.

This clone was recorded a few times. The chain is built from TRBV28 and TRBJ1-4, with D unclear. The length of the CDR3 is 12 residues. V lost 2 bases to trimming and J lost 12 bases, with 10 bases between them. In germline, CDR1 is MDHEN, CDR2 SYDVKM. Here the CDR3 DNA reads TGTGCCAGCAGTTTAAGAGAGGAAGAACTGTTTTTT. Protein sequence: CASSLREEELFF.

The J gene is TRBJ1-5, the V gene TRBV28; D unclear. From germline, CDR1 is MDHEN and CDR2 SYDVKM. V lost 3 bases and J lost 1, with 13 bases in between. The CDR3 is 16 amino acids. The CDR3 DNA reads TGTGCCAGCAGTTTGCCCAGGACCCTAAGCAATCAGCCCCAGCATTTT. Residues: CASSLPRTLSNQPQHF. The complete variable domain, with remaining parts taken from reference TRBV28 and TRBJ1-5, reads DVKVTQSSRYLVKRTGEKVFLECVQDMDHENMFWYRQDPGLGLRLIYFSYDVKMKEKGDIPEGYSVSREKKERFSLILESASTNQTSMYLCASSLPRTLSNQPQHFGDGTRLSIL.

V usage is TRBV6-5 and J usage is TRBJ1-2; D gene unclear. The length of the CDR3 is 11 residues. The V and J ends lost 4 bases and 9 bases respectively, with 9 bases between them. CDR1 and CDR2 from the germline V gene are MNHEY and SVGAGI. The CDR3 sequence: CASSFRGSYTF. The CDR3 DNA reads as TGTGCCAGCAGTTTTCGAGGGAGCTACACCTTC.

V and J are TRBV28 and TRBJ2-7; 8 bases line up with TRBD1. Trimming took 6 bases from V and 5 from J; bases not matched to a gene: 15. The CDR3 consists of 16 residues. Germline V gene sequence: CDR1 MDHEN, CDR2 SYDVKM. CDR3 DNA: TGTGCCAGCAGCCCGCACTCCGGGACAGGTTTTCACGAGCAGTACTTC. This codes for CASSPHSGTGFHEQYF. Complete variable domain (other parts from reference TRBV28 and TRBJ2-7): DVKVTQSSRYLVKRTGEKVFLECVQDMDHENMFWYRQDPGLGLRLIYFSYDVKMKEKGDIPEGYSVSREKKERFSLILESASTNQTSMYLCASSPHSGTGFHEQYFGPGTRLTVT.

V is TRBV5-4 and J is TRBJ2-2; TRBD2 agrees at 10 bases. Looked up from germline, CDR1 is SGHNT and CDR2 is YYREEE (reference sequence). CDR3 length: 15 residues. The V gene end was trimmed by 4 bases and the J gene end by 4 bases; junction bases not matched to a gene: 4. CDR3 region: CASSPGLARTGELFF. The CDR3 DNA follows: TGTGCCAGCAGCCCGGGACTAGCGCGCACCGGGGAGCTGTTTTTT.

The V and J genes are TRBV5-6 and TRBJ1-1, with D tentatively TRBD1 (5 bases). V shed 1 base and J shed 0 bases, with 7 bases lying between them. Germline V CDR1 and CDR2: SGHDT, YYEEEE. The CDR3 totals 14 residues. This CDR3 reads CASSLRTLNTEAFF. The CDR3 coding sequence is TGTGCCAGCAGCTTGAGGACACTGAACACTGAAGCTTTCTTT. The variable domain in full, with the rest retrieved from reference TRBV5-6 and TRBJ1-1, is DAGVTQSPTHLIKTRGQQVTLRCSPKSGHDTVSWYQQALGQGPQFIFQYYEEEERQRGNFPDRFSGHQFPNYSSELNVNALLLGDSALYLCASSLRTLNTEAFFGQGTRLTVV.

This chain joins TRBV12-2 and TRBJ2-3; the D call in the table, TRBD2, was not verified against the DNA. TRBV12-2 is tagged as a pseudogene. The CDR3 runs 17 residues. CDR3 sequence: CASRFGLAGVGPDTQYF. CDR3 DNA: TGTGCAAGTCGCTTCGGACTAGCGGGGGTGGGTCCAGATACGCAGTATTTT.

The chain joins TRBV11-2 to TRBJ1-3; D is possibly TRBD1 (5 bases). Germline CDR1 and CDR2: SGHAT and FQNNGV. The CDR3 consists of 15 residues. V dropped 4 bases and J dropped 2 bases, with 12 bases sitting between them. The CDR3 DNA follows: TGTGCCAGCAGCTCATCACAGGTGCCTGGAAACACCATATATTTT. As protein: CASSSSQVPGNTIYF.

V is TRBV30 and J is TRBJ1-5; a weak D match, TRBD1 (5 bases). Trimming cost V 4 bases and J 7 bases, with 14 bases left between them. This CDR3 has 13 residues. The germline V gene encodes CDR1 GTSNPN and CDR2 SVGIG (reference sequence). CDR3 sequence: CAWTSRVGQPQHF. In nucleotides, the CDR3 is TGTGCCTGGACTAGCAGGGTGGGCCAGCCCCAGCATTTT.

The V call is TRBV7-8, the J call TRBJ1-5, with unresolved D. The V gene's germline CDR1 is SGHVS and CDR2 FQNEAQ. Between the trimmed V and J ends, which lost 3 bases and 1 base, there was a span of 10 bases. The CDR3 loop spans 15 amino acids. This CDR3 reads CASSFGPGSNQPQHF. DNA for the CDR3: TGTGCCAGCAGCTTCGGGCCTGGCAGCAATCAGCCCCAGCATTTT.

The chain uses TRBV6-1 and TRBJ1-4; D may be TRBD1 (5 bases). This CDR3 spans 14 amino acids. CDR1 and CDR2 (germline): MNHNS, SASEGT. Trimming shortened V by 2 bases and J by 5 bases, and 9 bases separated the two germline ends. The CDR3 protein is CASSEQGLNEKLFF. CDR3 DNA: TGTGCCAGCAGTGAACAGGGACTGAATGAAAAACTGTTTTTT.

The chain carries TRBV30 and TRBJ2-4, with D perhaps given as TRBD1 or TRBD2 (5 bases each). Per the germline V gene, CDR1 is GTSNPN and CDR2 is SVGIG (reference sequence). Deletions cut 2 bases from V and 11 bases from J, with 13 bases between. CDR3 length equals 12 residues. CDR3: CAWSKGPGVQYF. As DNA, the CDR3 is TGTGCCTGGAGTAAGGGGCCCGGGGTTCAGTACTTC.

The rearrangement uses TRBV10-1 and TRBJ2-1; D remains ambiguous. Looked up from germline, CDR1 is WNHNN and CDR2 is SYGVQD (reference sequence). This CDR3 spans 14 amino acids. The V gene lost 0 bases and the J gene lost 10 bases, with 13 bases spanning the gap. The DNA of the CDR3 is TGCGCCAGCAGTGAGTCACACCGCCCGACCGAGCAGTTCTTC. Protein sequence: CASSESHRPTEQFF.